The 10 T cell receptor beta chains listed next were all sequenced from one sample in a study of cytomegalovirus exposure and HLA in healthy donors. The PCR had 60 Vbeta and 13 Jbeta primers. Using immunoSEQ multiplex PCR, the repertoire was profiled, and TCRdb retains in-frame clones only, with some absent. This sample carries fewer than 250,000 clones, roughly 80% of them seen once, and the ten largest clones take roughly 2.8%. The sequenced sample was PBMCs. These receptors were obtained from a woman younger than 45 in good health and CMV-seropositive.

The chain has TRBV27 and TRBJ2-5, with D uncertain. The DNA end lines up better with TRBJ2-7; the J call may be wrong. CDR3 length equals 14 residues. Germline-derived CDR1 and CDR2 are MNHEY and SMNVEV (reference sequence). The CDR3 DNA follows: TGTGCCAGCAGTTTACGCCCCCACTCCTACGAGCAGTACTTC. Amino acid sequence: CASSLRPHSYEQYF.

J is TRBJ2-3 and V is TRBV7-2; 9 nucleotides match TRBD1. Germline CDR1 reads SGHTA; CDR2 reads FQGNSA. The V gene end was trimmed by 3 bases and the J gene end by 5 bases; junction bases not matched to a gene: 6. CDR3 length: 15 amino acids. CDR3 DNA sequence: TGTGCCAGCAGCTTCGGGGACAGGGCGATAGATACGCAGTATTTT. The encoded protein is CASSFGDRAIDTQYF.

The V and J genes are TRBV19 and TRBJ1-2; the D gene is possibly TRBD1 (6 bases). Germline V CDR1 and CDR2: LNHDA, SQIVND (reference sequence). This CDR3 is 14 amino acids long. V was clipped by 3 bases and J by 6 bases, with 14 bases between them. This CDR3 reads CASSMLGGGDGYTF. The CDR3 DNA is TGTGCCAGTAGTATGCTGGGCGGGGGCGATGGCTACACCTTC. Full variable domain (missing parts from reference TRBV19 and TRBJ1-2): DGGITQSPKYLFRKEGQNVTLSCEQNLNHDAMYWYRQDPGQGLRLIYYSQIVNDFQKGDIAEGYSVSREKKESFPLTVTSAQKNPTAFYLCASSMLGGGDGYTFGSGTRLTVV.

CDR3 amino acids: CSGKEGGEQYF. CDR3 in DNA: TGCAGCGGCAAGGAAGGGGGCGAGCAGTACTTC. V is TRBV29-1 and J is TRBJ2-7; D might be TRBD1 (6 bases). The CDR3 has 11 amino acids. The ends were cut back, 7 bases at V and 6 bases at J, with 13 bases in the middle. CDR1 and CDR2 from the germline V gene are SQVTM and ANQGSEA.

This chain uses TRBV6-4 with TRBJ1-4; 7 bases are shared with TRBD1. This CDR3 is 14 amino acids long. CDR1 and CDR2 (germline): MRHNA, SNTAGT. V lost 4 bases and J lost 8; bases outside the gene matches: 7. The CDR3 bases are TGTGCCAGCAGTGCGAAGGGGGCGAGAGAAAAACTGTTTTTT. This gives the protein CASSAKGAREKLFF.

The V call is TRBV18, the J call TRBJ1-5, with a possible D match to TRBD1 (6 bases). Looked up from germline, CDR1 is KGHSH and CDR2 is LQKENI. This CDR3 has 14 amino acids. V gave up 6 bases and J gave up 5 bases, with 14 bases separating them. CDR3 sequence: CASSQQQGDQPQHF. The CDR3 DNA sequence: TGTGCCAGCTCCCAACAACAGGGTGATCAGCCCCAGCATTTT.

The chain recombines TRBV11-2 with TRBJ1-2; D is possibly TRBD1 (5 bases). V lost 1 base and J 8 bases, leaving 17 bases between the germline ends. Germline V gene data show CDR1 as SGHAT and CDR2 as FQNNGV. The CDR3 sequence is 15 residues long. The CDR3 bases are TGTGCCAGCAGCTTAGGGGTATCAGGGTCGAGAGGCTACACCTTC. Residues: CASSLGVSGSRGYTF.

The table lists this clone with a few counts. V gene TRBV7-6 combines with J gene TRBJ2-7; D perhaps matches TRBD2 (5 bases). Germline V gene sequence: CDR1 SGHVS, CDR2 FNYEAQ. Trimming cost V 1 base and J 1 base, with 11 bases left between them. The CDR3 extends over 15 amino acids. In DNA form, the CDR3 reads TGTGCCAGCAGCTTAGACCTAGCTTCGTCCTACGAGCAGTACTTC. It is translated as CASSLDLASSYEQYF.

This clone was found once. J is TRBJ2-7 and V is TRBV25-1; D is possibly TRBD2 (6 bases). Trimming shortened V by 4 bases and J by 3 bases, and 19 bases separated the two germline ends. The CDR3 contains 16 residues. Germline V gene lookup returns CDR1 MGHDK and CDR2 SYGVNS. CDR3 DNA: TGTGCCAGCAGTGGGGATCGGGCCCTGGAGGGCTACGAGCAGTACTTC. It translates to CASSGDRALEGYEQYF.

A word on this clone: At one end, the junction sequence differs from germline, possibly due to a read error. Other DNA variants within this sample encode the same CDR3. V and J are TRBV5-6 and TRBJ1-3; no clear D gene. The germline gives CDR1 SGHDT, CDR2 YYEEEE. The CDR3 has 15 amino acids. CDR3: CASSLWRASGNTIYF. Here the CDR3 DNA reads TGCGCCAGCAGCTTGTGGCGGGCCTCTGGAAACACCATATATTTT.